Listed here are 21 T cell receptor beta chains from one sample, sequenced in a study of cytomegalovirus exposure and HLA in healthy donors. 13 Jbeta primers and 60 Vbeta primers were used for the PCR. Some clones are missing from TCRdb's copy, which holds only in-frame ones; the method was immunoSEQ multiplex PCR. The sample consists of roughly 180,000 clones, 80% of them appearing once. Sequencing was performed on PBMCs. The receptors were gathered from a man younger than 45 in good health and CMV-seropositive.

The gene calls are TRBV2 and TRBJ1-6, with D unresolved. V lost 2 bases and J 0 bases, leaving 8 bases between the germline ends. Germline CDR1 is SNHLY and CDR2 is FYNNEI. The CDR3 has 16 residues. The CDR3 region has the DNA TGTGCCAGCAGTGAAACAGAGAGCTCCTATAATTCACCCCTCCACTTT. Translated: CASSETESSYNSPLHF.

This clone was seen only a few times. The V call is TRBV5-1, the J call TRBJ2-1; possibly TRBD2 for D (6 bases). The V and J ends lost 3 bases and 6 bases respectively, with 13 bases between them. The germline CDR1 and CDR2 sequences are SGHRS and YFSETQ. The CDR3 runs 14 residues. CDR3 loop: CASSSGTPANEQFF. In nucleotides, the CDR3 is TGCGCCAGCAGCTCCGGGACTCCTGCCAATGAGCAGTTCTTC. Drawing the rest from reference TRBV5-1 and TRBJ2-1, the complete variable domain is KAGVTQTPRYLIKTRGQQVTLSCSPISGHRSVSWYQQTPGQGLQFLFEYFSETQRNKGNFPGRFSGRQFSNSRSEMNVSTLELGDSALYLCASSSGTPANEQFFGPGTRLTVL.

This clone appeared a few times. V and J are TRBV6-5 and TRBJ1-1; D remains ambiguous. V was cut by 0 bases and J by 0 bases, with 8 bases left in between. Germline CDR1 reads MNHEY; CDR2 reads SVGAGI. The CDR3 totals 15 residues. This chain's CDR3 is CASSYSGQMNTEAFF. The CDR3 DNA reads TGTGCCAGCAGTTACTCTGGGCAGATGAACACTGAAGCTTTCTTT.

This clone was found a few times. The gene calls are TRBV6-6 and TRBJ1-1, with TRBD1 matching over 9 bases. J was trimmed by 4 bases and V by 0 bases; bases with no gene match: 3. Per the germline V gene, CDR1 is MNHNY and CDR2 is SVGAGI (reference sequence). The CDR3 is 15 residues long. The DNA for the CDR3 is TGTGCCAGCAGTTACTCGGGACAGGGCGGCACTGAAGCTTTCTTT. It specifies CASSYSGQGGTEAFF.

The rearrangement joins TRBV4-2 to TRBJ2-2; D is possibly TRBD2 (7 bases). Trimming took 0 bases from V and 3 from J, leaving 11 bases between them. The CDR3 runs to 16 residues. Germline CDR1 reads LGHNA; CDR2 reads YNFKEQ. The CDR3, as DNA: TGTGCCAGCAGCCAAGAGCGGGGGCCGTACACCGGGGAGCTGTTTTTT. It is translated as CASSQERGPYTGELFF.

The V and J genes are TRBV6-6 and TRBJ2-1; 8 bases are shared with TRBD2. The germline V gene encodes CDR1 MNHNY and CDR2 SVGAGI (reference sequence). The CDR3 loop spans 15 amino acids. Trimming cost V 6 bases and J 5 bases; bases outside gene matches: 9. CDR3 coding DNA: TGTGCCAGCAGGGTTAGCGGGGAGGGGGACAATGAGCAGTTCTTC. Amino acid sequence: CASRVSGEGDNEQFF.

This chain links TRBV7-3 with TRBJ2-7, with a tentative D call TRBD2 (5 bases). The CDR3 consists of 16 residues. CDR1 and CDR2 from the germline V gene are SGHTA and FQGTGA. Trimming took 5 bases from V and 5 from J, leaving 22 bases between them. The CDR3 DNA reads TGTGCCAGCAGCCCAATAGTGGCAGGAGGTATCGACGAGCAGTACTTC. Its protein is CASSPIVAGGIDEQYF. Looking up the rest from reference TRBV7-3 and TRBJ2-7 gives the full variable domain: GAGVSQTPSNKVTEKGKYVELRCDPISGHTALYWYRQSLGQGPEFLIYFQGTGAADDSGLPNDRFFAVRPEGSVSTLKIQRTERGDSAVYLCASSPIVAGGIDEQYFGPGTRLTVT.

The J gene is TRBJ2-2, the V gene TRBV5-6; D not resolved. The V end was cut by 2 bases, the J end by 10 bases, with 9 bases between. This CDR3 spans 12 amino acids. Germline V gene data show CDR1 as SGHDT and CDR2 as YYEEEE. The CDR3 sequence: CASSFLEEELFF. The CDR3 nucleotides are TGTGCCAGCAGCTTCCTAGAGGAGGAGCTGTTTTTT.

The V and J genes are TRBV11-2 and TRBJ2-7; 10 nucleotides match TRBD2. The CDR3 spans 17 residues. Germline CDR1 and CDR2: SGHAT and FQNNGV. Unmatched junction bases numbered 7, after V lost 1 base and J lost 1 base. Here the CDR3 DNA reads TGTGCCAGCAGCTTAGGGACTAGCGGAAGCGGATCCTACGAGCAGTACTTC. It encodes CASSLGTSGSGSYEQYF.

This chain uses TRBV19 with TRBJ2-7, with 7 bases matching TRBD1. CDR1 and CDR2 (germline): LNHDA, SQIVND (reference sequence). CDR3 length: 16 amino acids. V shed 3 bases, J shed 2 bases, and the junction held 10 bases outside the gene matches. The CDR3 DNA sequence: TGTGCCAGTAGTATGGTCGGGGACAGTTACCCCTACGAGCAGTACTTC. As protein: CASSMVGDSYPYEQYF.

CDR3 DNA sequence: TGTGCCAGCGGGGTATTTCGGGACAGGGTCCCCTACGAGCAGTACTTC. Residues: CASGVFRDRVPYEQYF. The chain carries TRBV6-7 and TRBJ2-5, with 9 bases lining up with TRBD1. The tail of the sequence fits TRBJ2-7 better, so the J call may be wrong. TRBV6-7 is flagged as an ORF with uncertain function. CDR3 length: 16 amino acids.

The chain joins TRBV29-1 to TRBJ2-1, with TRBD2 matching 7 bases. Looked up from germline, CDR1 is SQVTM and CDR2 is ANQGSEA. J was trimmed by 9 bases and V by 4 bases; bases with no gene match: 6. This CDR3 has 12 amino acids. Written as DNA, the CDR3 is TGCAGCGTTGGCCCCAGGGAGGGTGAGCAGTTCTTC. Its translation is CSVGPREGEQFF.

The chain has TRBV6-1 and TRBJ2-6, with D possibly matching TRBD2 (6 bases). This CDR3 comprises 15 residues. Trimming pared 8 bases from V and 1 base from J, leaving 12 bases between. Per germline, CDR1 MNHNS and CDR2 SASEGT. CDR3 nucleotide sequence: TGTGCCAGCTCCCTGGGGGGATCTGGGGCCAACGTCCTGACTTTC. Protein: CASSLGGSGANVLTF.

The V call is TRBV10-3, the J call TRBJ2-1; tentative D call: TRBD2 (6 bases). The CDR3 has 12 amino acids. Germline V gene data show CDR1 as ENHRY and CDR2 as SYGVKD. V dropped 10 bases and J dropped 10 bases, with 17 bases sitting between them. The chain's CDR3 is CATKGLSAEQFF. CDR3 coding DNA: TGTGCCACTAAGGGACTCTCGGCAGAGCAGTTCTTC.

The chain carries TRBV13 and TRBJ1-1, with D unclear. The V end lost 5 bases, the J end lost 0 bases, and 13 bases lay between the germline ends. The CDR3 spans 15 residues. Germline CDR1 and CDR2: PRHDT and FYEKMQ (reference sequence). CDR3 DNA: TGTGCCAGCAGCGTTACGAGGGCCGTGAACACTGAAGCTTTCTTT. Translating gives CASSVTRAVNTEAFF.

This chain uses TRBV10-1 with TRBJ2-3; tentative D call: TRBD1 (6 bases). Trimming removed 5 bases from V and 0 bases from J, with 12 bases in between. The CDR3 spans 15 residues. CDR1 WNHNN and CDR2 SYGVQD come from the germline V gene (reference sequence). CDR3 residues: CASSRTDPSTDTQYF. In nucleotides, the CDR3 is TGCGCCAGCAGTAGGACAGACCCTAGCACAGATACGCAGTATTTT.

Remarks on this clone: Relative to the germline gene, one junction end is altered; a read error may explain this. The rearrangement uses TRBV7-9 and TRBJ2-7, with 12 bases aligning to TRBD2. The CDR3 has 15 amino acids. Germline values: CDR1 SEHNR, CDR2 FQNEAQ (reference sequence). The CDR3 DNA reads as TGTTCCAGCAGCTTACTAGCGGGAGGCCTCTACGAGCAGTACTTC. It encodes CSSSLLAGGLYEQYF.

This clone was seen a handful of times. This chain uses TRBV5-1 with TRBJ2-3, with D perhaps matching TRBD2 (5 bases). Germline CDR1 reads SGHRS; CDR2 reads YFSETQ. Trimming pared 4 bases from V and 6 bases from J, leaving 15 bases between. The CDR3 covers 14 residues. The CDR3 is CASSLIPSGDTQYF. The CDR3 coding sequence is TGCGCCAGCAGCCTAATCCCATCGGGGGATACGCAGTATTTT.

CDR3 amino acids: CASSERSYGYTF. CDR3 coding DNA: TGTGCCAGCAGTGAACGGTCTTATGGCTACACCTTC. The chain combines TRBV25-1 with TRBJ1-2; D gene uncertain. V lost 2 bases, J lost 5 bases, and 6 bases lay in between. The CDR3 length is 12 residues. Germline-derived CDR1 and CDR2 are MGHDK and SYGVNS.

The chain is built from TRBV11-2 and TRBJ2-5; D is perhaps TRBD2 (5 bases). The CDR3 totals 18 residues. V was pared by 5 bases and J by 4 bases, with 26 bases between. From germline, CDR1 is SGHAT and CDR2 FQNNGV. CDR3: CASSPGRVGANFVETQYF. In nucleotides, the CDR3 is TGTGCCAGCAGCCCCGGGCGGGTGGGAGCGAATTTTGTAGAGACCCAGTACTTC.

The chain joins TRBV5-4 to TRBJ1-2, with D perhaps TRBD1 (5 bases). CDR3 size: 12 residues. Deletions cut 0 bases from V and 8 bases from J, with 8 bases between. Germline V gene sequence: CDR1 SGHNT, CDR2 YYREEE (reference sequence). This CDR3 reads CASSLDRWGYTF. DNA for the CDR3: TGTGCCAGCAGCTTGGACAGGTGGGGCTACACCTTC.